These 30 T cell receptor beta chains share one sample of origin, sequenced in a study of T-cell memory formation after mild COVID-19 (dated by TCRdb to the early 2020s). Receptors were amplified or captured by 5' RACE. Sequencer: Illumina NovaSeq 6000. The public reads were run again by TCRdb, first through fastp at Q25 and then through MiXCR, and only productive beta chains were kept. Each CDR3 protein gets just one entry, which takes the most common genes and DNA from the rows behind it. The sample includes under 550,000 distinct CDR3 sequences, with 15% to 20% observed a single time. The ten largest clones take up about 12% of the sample. The material sequenced was PBMCs or a T cell subset sorted from them (not recorded which). Receptor source: an adult woman who had mild COVID-19 (a few samples of this study predate the infection). The sample titles of this study are shuffled in the database, so cell type and time point are left out; the donor was told from shared clones.

The chain joins TRBV2 to TRBJ1-5, with D possibly matching TRBD1 (5 bases). The V end was cut by 7 bases, the J end by 4 bases, with 14 bases between. Germline loops: CDR1 SNHLY, CDR2 FYNNEI. The CDR3 extends over 14 amino acids. CDR3 bases: TGTGCCAGCACCTTCGACAGTTGGAATCAGCCCCAGCATTTT. This translates into CASTFDSWNQPQHF.

The chain combines TRBV7-9 with TRBJ2-3; 12 bases are a match to TRBD2. Looked up from germline, CDR1 is SEHNR and CDR2 is FQNEAQ (reference sequence). The CDR3 is made up of 16 amino acids. J gave up 2 bases and V 5 bases, and 5 bases lay outside the gene matches. The DNA of the CDR3 is TGTGCCAGCAGCCCGACTAGCGGGGGAAACACAGATACGCAGTATTTT. Protein product: CASSPTSGGNTDTQYF.

The V and J genes are TRBV20-1 and TRBJ1-6, with 10 nucleotides matching TRBD1. Per germline, CDR1 DFQATT and CDR2 SNEGSKA (reference sequence). This CDR3 region has 19 residues. Losses at the gene ends were 1 base for V and 6 bases for J; bases not matched to a gene: 15. CDR3 in DNA: TGCAGTGCTAGAGTGGCCGGGCCTGGACAGGGGGATAGTAATTCACCCCTCCACTTT. Its protein product is CSARVAGPGQGDSNSPLHF.

The chain employs TRBV7-3 and TRBJ1-1, with D perhaps matching TRBD1 (5 bases). V was clipped by 8 bases and J by 5 bases, with 12 bases between them. CDR1 and CDR2 from the germline V gene are SGHTA and FQGTGA. CDR3 size: 12 residues. This chain's CDR3 is CASGTLGTEAFF. The DNA for the CDR3 is TGTGCCAGCGGGACGCTGGGGACTGAAGCTTTCTTT.

This clonotype was observed a few times. The rearrangement joins TRBV7-9 to TRBJ1-2; D is perhaps TRBD1 (6 bases). The CDR3 loop spans 16 amino acids. Per the germline V gene, CDR1 is SEHNR and CDR2 is FQNEAQ (reference sequence). The V and J ends lost 0 bases and 4 bases respectively, with 15 bases between them. The CDR3 DNA sequence: TGTGCCAGCAGCTTAGCGGCGGGGGGCGCCGGCTATGGCTACACCTTC. It encodes CASSLAAGGAGYGYTF.

This chain uses TRBV10-2 with TRBJ1-2; D gene uncertain. The CDR3 covers 15 residues. V shed 7 bases and J shed 3 bases, with 18 bases lying between them. Germline CDR1 reads WSHSY; CDR2 reads SAAADI. The CDR3 protein is CASKPEGRVHYGYTF. The CDR3 region has the DNA TGCGCCAGCAAACCCGAAGGAAGGGTTCACTATGGCTACACCTTC.

The table lists this clonotype with a few counts. The chain carries TRBV10-3 and TRBJ2-3; 9 bases agree with TRBD1. The V gene's germline CDR1 is ENHRY and CDR2 SYGVKD. The CDR3 runs to 16 residues. V lost 5 bases, J lost 4 bases, and 10 bases stayed unmatched. CDR3 amino acids: CAISKAGTGSPDTQYF. In DNA, the CDR3 is TGTGCCATCAGTAAAGCCGGGACAGGGTCTCCAGATACGCAGTATTTT.

The rearrangement uses TRBV3-1 and TRBJ2-3; D possibly matches TRBD1 or TRBD2 (5 bases each). The CDR3 spans 17 residues. V was cut by 4 bases and J by 2 bases, with 19 bases left in between. The germline CDR1 and CDR2 sequences are LGHDT and YNNKEL (reference sequence). The CDR3 here is CASSPRRIATATDTQYF. CDR3 sequence (DNA): TGTGCCAGCAGCCCCCGCAGGATAGCGACAGCCACAGATACGCAGTATTTT.

This clonotype was counted at least ten times. This chain joins TRBV5-5 and TRBJ2-1; D might be TRBD1 (6 bases). V gave up 0 bases and J gave up 5 bases, with 15 bases separating them. CDR1 and CDR2 from the germline V gene are SGHKS and YYEKEE (reference sequence). The CDR3 spans 16 residues. CDR3 coding DNA: TGTGCCAGCAGCTTGGGCCAGGGGATCATGGACAATGAGCAGTTCTTC. Translated, it gives CASSLGQGIMDNEQFF.

This clonotype was counted a few times. The chain links TRBV6-1 to TRBJ1-5; TRBD1 is a possible D gene (5 bases). This CDR3 has 15 amino acids. V was shortened by 1 base and J by 0 bases, with 7 bases between the two germline ends. Germline CDR1 is MNHNS and CDR2 is SASEGT. The CDR3 protein is CASSEVGGSNQPQHF. The CDR3 DNA sequence: TGTGCCAGCAGTGAAGTGGGGGGTAGCAATCAGCCCCAGCATTTT.

This clonotype came up a few times. The chain uses TRBV20-1 and TRBJ2-3; 7 bases fit TRBD1. The V gene's germline CDR1 is DFQATT and CDR2 SNEGSKA (reference sequence). The length of the CDR3 is 15 residues. V shed 5 bases and J 4 bases; nucleotides not matched to a gene: 12. The CDR3 loop reads CSAQDSRTGSDTQYF. CDR3 coding DNA: TGCAGTGCTCAGGATAGCAGGACAGGCTCAGATACGCAGTATTTT.

This clonotype was seen ten or more times. The J gene is TRBJ1-2, the V gene TRBV29-1, with D tentatively TRBD1 (5 bases). CDR3 size: 13 residues. In germline, CDR1 is SQVTM, CDR2 ANQGSEA. V dropped 7 bases and J dropped 8 bases, with 20 bases sitting between them. CDR3 sequence (DNA): TGCAGCGCCGCCTCCGGGACTGCTATGGGCTACACCTTC. The encoded protein is CSAASGTAMGYTF.

The gene calls are TRBV11-2 and TRBJ2-7, with TRBD2 identical over 10 bases. With 5 bases clipped from V and 8 bases from J, the junction kept 18 bases outside the gene matches. The CDR3 spans 17 residues. The germline gives CDR1 SGHAT, CDR2 FQNNGV. The CDR3 region is CASSPKWASGGSLQQYF. The CDR3 nucleotides are TGTGCCAGCAGCCCAAAGTGGGCTAGCGGGGGATCCCTCCAGCAGTACTTC.

This clonotype was recorded many times. This sequence joins TRBV7-2 and TRBJ2-7; D remains ambiguous. V lost 3 bases and J 0 bases, leaving 9 bases between the germline ends. The germline CDR1 and CDR2 sequences are SGHTA and FQGNSA. There are 14 residues in the CDR3. CDR3 nucleotides: TGTGCCAGCAGCTTCCGCGTCAACTCCTACGAGCAGTACTTC. Amino acids: CASSFRVNSYEQYF.

In nucleotides, the CDR3 is TGTGCCAGCACCTCCGTTCAGGGGGCGACGGATGAGCAGTTCTTC. It codes for CASTSVQGATDEQFF. The J gene is TRBJ2-1, the V gene TRBV6-5, with TRBD1 matching 8 bases. In germline, CDR1 is MNHEY, CDR2 SVGAGI. This CDR3 is built from 15 residues. Trimming at V came to 7 bases and at J to 8 bases, leaving 13 bases not matched to a gene.

This chain joins TRBV7-3 and TRBJ2-1, with 7 bases that match TRBD2. The CDR3 is 14 residues long. V dropped 3 bases and J dropped 7; count of bases not matched to a gene: 6. The germline V gene encodes CDR1 SGHTA and CDR2 FQGTGA. The CDR3 is CASSFRGSGNEQFF. The CDR3, as DNA: TGTGCCAGCAGCTTTAGGGGTAGCGGGAATGAGCAGTTCTTC.

In its sample, this clonotype was seen a few times. The rearrangement uses TRBV7-8 and TRBJ2-3, with 9 bases identical to TRBD1. The CDR3 totals 14 residues. CDR1 is SGHVS, CDR2 FQNEAQ, per germline. Germline trimming cut 5 bases from V and 6 bases from J; bases unmatched to any gene: 6. CDR3 sequence: CASSPGQGWDTQYF. CDR3 coding DNA: TGTGCCAGCAGCCCAGGACAGGGGTGGGATACGCAGTATTTT.

This clonotype was picked up a small number of times. V and J are TRBV5-1 and TRBJ1-6, with a weak D call TRBD1 (6 bases). The V gene's germline CDR1 is SGHRS and CDR2 YFSETQ. V was shortened by 5 bases and J by 5 bases, with 14 bases between the two germline ends. This CDR3 has 15 amino acids. The CDR3, as DNA: TGCGCCAGCAGAAGGGGGGCGGAGGATAATTCACCCCTCCACTTT. This gives the protein CASRRGAEDNSPLHF.

The V call is TRBV27, the J call TRBJ2-7, with D unresolved. Germline-derived CDR1 and CDR2 are MNHEY and SMNVEV (reference sequence). Deletions cut 6 bases from V and 0 bases from J, with 18 bases between. The length of the CDR3 is 16 residues. CDR3 residues: CASSPRVTSSSYEQYF. The CDR3 nucleotides are TGTGCCAGCAGCCCCCGTGTGACCTCTAGCTCCTACGAGCAGTACTTC.

This clonotype has just a few counts. This chain connects TRBV7-9 to TRBJ2-7; 8 bases are shared with TRBD2. V trimming: 5 bases; J trimming: 1 base; junction bases outside the gene matches: 7. The CDR3 extends over 15 amino acids. The germline V gene has CDR1 SEHNR and CDR2 FQNEAQ (reference sequence). The CDR3 DNA sequence: TGTGCCAGCAGCGAGGCTAGCGGGCATTCCTACGAGCAGTACTTC. This codes for CASSEASGHSYEQYF.

The rearrangement links TRBV4-3 to TRBJ2-3; D might be TRBD2 (6 bases). CDR3 size: 13 residues. The germline V gene has CDR1 LGHNA and CDR2 YSLEER. With 0 bases removed from V and 8 bases from J, the gap between germline ends came to 9 bases. This CDR3 reads CASSQEVGLTQYF. For the CDR3, the DNA is TGCGCCAGCAGCCAAGAGGTGGGACTTACGCAGTATTTT.

The V gene is TRBV20-1, the J gene TRBJ1-5; TRBD1 aligns across 11 bases. The CDR3 spans 16 residues. Germline assignment: CDR1 DFQATT and CDR2 SNEGSKA (reference sequence). V lost 5 bases and J lost 2; bases outside the gene matches: 8. The CDR3: CSAADRGLWGNQPQHF. Written as DNA, the CDR3 is TGCAGTGCTGCGGACAGGGGGCTCTGGGGCAATCAGCCCCAGCATTTT.

This clonotype has only a few counts. The V call is TRBV24-1, the J call TRBJ2-5; D is possibly TRBD2 (7 bases). CDR3 size: 16 residues. Trimming removed 2 bases at V and 0 bases at J, with 12 bases between. Germline V gene data show CDR1 as KGHDR and CDR2 as SFDVKD. CDR3 sequence (DNA): TGTGCCACCAGTGATTGGGGGGGCGGGGACCAAGAGACCCAGTACTTC. Its protein is CATSDWGGGDQETQYF.

This clonotype was seen a handful of times. V gene TRBV19 combines with J gene TRBJ2-1; TRBD2 matches at 11 bases. Germline V gene sequence: CDR1 LNHDA, CDR2 SQIVND (reference sequence). The CDR3 consists of 16 residues. The ends lost 5 bases at V and 4 bases at J; junction bases unmatched: 7. Written as DNA, the CDR3 is TGTGCCAGTAGTTCACCGGGACTAGCGGCTTACAATGAGCAGTTCTTC. Protein product: CASSSPGLAAYNEQFF.

This clonotype has a handful of counts. DNA for the CDR3: TGTGCCAGCAGTTACTCAGGACCATTCTCCTACGAGCAGTACTTC. Protein product: CASSYSGPFSYEQYF. The rearrangement joins TRBV6-6 to TRBJ2-7, with D unclear. This CDR3 is 15 amino acids long. V shed 0 bases and J shed 0 bases, with 9 bases lying between them. Germline loops: CDR1 MNHNY, CDR2 SVGAGI (reference sequence).

The chain carries TRBV9 and TRBJ2-1, with D tentatively TRBD2 (6 bases). Looked up from germline, CDR1 is SGDLS and CDR2 is YYNGEE. V was trimmed by 0 bases and J by 4 bases, leaving 11 bases between them. The CDR3 has 15 residues. The CDR3 coding sequence is TGTGCCAGCAGCGTAGGGGGGGAAGGGTACAATGAGCAGTTCTTC. Its translation is CASSVGGEGYNEQFF.

The chain links TRBV7-6 to TRBJ1-1; no clear D. This CDR3 spans 14 amino acids. V lost 3 bases and J 2 bases, leaving 10 bases between the germline ends. The germline CDR1 and CDR2 sequences are SGHVS and FNYEAQ. The DNA of the CDR3 is TGTGCCAGCAGCTTTGAGGGCCCAAACACTGAAGCTTTCTTT. Translation gives CASSFEGPNTEAFF.

The V call is TRBV11-1, the J call TRBJ1-1; D uncertain. The V gene's germline CDR1 is SGHAT and CDR2 FQDESV (reference sequence). The CDR3 spans 14 residues. Between the trimmed V and J ends, which lost 0 bases and 0 bases, there was a span of 5 bases. As DNA, the CDR3 is TGTGCCAGCAGCTTAGCGCAGGTGAACACTGAAGCTTTCTTT. This translates into CASSLAQVNTEAFF.

This chain uses TRBV9 with TRBJ1-1; 10 nucleotides match TRBD1. V shed 5 bases, J shed 4 bases, and the junction held 5 bases outside the gene matches. The CDR3 is made up of 14 amino acids. Per the germline V gene, CDR1 is SGDLS and CDR2 is YYNGEE. The CDR3 nucleotides are TGTGCCAGCAGACCGACAGGGGGCGGCACTGAAGCTTTCTTT. Protein product: CASRPTGGGTEAFF.

This clonotype was seen a few times. The rearrangement links TRBV12-3 or TRBV12-4 to TRBJ1-1; D ambiguous. V lost 2 bases, J lost 10 bases, and 17 bases lay in between. The CDR3 extends over 14 amino acids. In nucleotides, the CDR3 is TGTGCCAGCAGTTTACGGCAGGTCCAAAAAGTAGCTTTCTTT. Its protein is CASSLRQVQKVAFF.